The 10 T cell receptor beta chains reported below all come from one sample, sequenced in a study of shared clonotypes between healthy human individuals. The data were produced by immunoSEQ multiplex PCR, yet TCRdb's version contains in-frame clones alone and is incomplete. Of approximately 2.3 million clones in the sample, approximately 93% were seen once. What was sequenced was naive CD4+ T cells from PBMCs. Subset described: CD45RA+ positively selected. Receptors originate from a man younger than 30 in good health. Some clones in this sample may be carry-over from other donors' samples.

The V call is TRBV27, the J call TRBJ2-1; no reliable D call. The ends were cut back, 2 bases at V and 0 bases at J, with 11 bases in the middle. Germline V gives CDR1 MNHEY, CDR2 SMNVEV (reference sequence). CDR3 length: 16 amino acids. The CDR3 is CASSLRRPSSYNEQFF. The CDR3 DNA sequence: TGTGCCAGCAGTTTAAGGCGCCCGAGCTCCTACAATGAGCAGTTCTTC.

This clone came up a few times. V gene TRBV6-5 combines with J gene TRBJ1-1; D is undetermined. V was shortened by 6 bases and J by 8 bases, with 13 bases between the two germline ends. The CDR3 runs 12 residues. Germline lookup yields CDR1 MNHEY and CDR2 SVGAGI. For the CDR3, the DNA is TGTGCCAGCAGCCGCGGGAATGGGGAAGCTTTCTTT. Its protein is CASSRGNGEAFF.

The chain joins TRBV5-4 to TRBJ2-7, with 8 positions matching TRBD1. This CDR3 region has 16 residues. V was pared by 3 bases and J by 6 bases, with 14 bases of the junction left unmatched. The germline CDR1 and CDR2 sequences are SGHNT and YYREEE (reference sequence). CDR3: CASSSLTGQDPFEQYF. The CDR3 DNA follows: TGTGCCAGCAGCTCTCTGACGGGACAGGATCCTTTCGAGCAGTACTTC.

The chain links TRBV18 to TRBJ2-2; no clear D gene. Germline V CDR1 and CDR2: KGHSH, LQKENI. The CDR3 loop spans 16 amino acids. With 0 bases removed from V and 1 base from J, the gap between germline ends came to 9 bases. The CDR3 DNA reads TGTGCCAGCTCACCACCGAATCGGCAGAACACCGGGGAGCTGTTTTTT. It specifies CASSPPNRQNTGELFF.

In regard to this clone: Additional DNA sequences in this sample encode the identical CDR3. The CDR3 here is CASSDGNQPQHF. In DNA, the CDR3 is TGTGCCAGCAGTGATGGAAATCAGCCCCAGCATTTT. J is TRBJ1-5 and V is TRBV2; D not certain. The CDR3 is 12 amino acids. Per germline, CDR1 SNHLY and CDR2 FYNNEI. V lost 3 bases and J lost 4, with 4 bases in between.

A single count supports this clone. The genes are TRBV6-6 and TRBJ2-3, with 8 nucleotides matching TRBD1. The CDR3 loop spans 16 amino acids. Germline-derived CDR1 and CDR2 are MNHNY and SVGAGI (reference sequence). V shed 5 bases and J 4 bases; nucleotides not matched to a gene: 11. Here the CDR3 DNA reads TGTGCCAGCAGTACCGCTCGACAGGGGCGGGCAGATACGCAGTATTTT. Residues: CASSTARQGRADTQYF.

This clone was counted a few times. This specimen includes other DNA sequences encoding the same CDR3. The V call is TRBV18, the J call TRBJ1-2, with D maybe TRBD1 (6 bases). CDR1 KGHSH and CDR2 LQKENI come from the germline V gene. The CDR3 extends over 13 amino acids. The V and J ends lost 3 bases and 2 bases respectively, with 7 bases between them. The CDR3 DNA reads TGTGCCAGCTCACCGGACAGAAACTATGGCTACACCTTC. Translation: CASSPDRNYGYTF.

The rearrangement uses TRBV14 and TRBJ1-4, with 10 positions matching TRBD1. The length of the CDR3 is 16 residues. CDR1 and CDR2 from the germline V gene are SGHDN and FVKESK. V lost 4 bases and J lost 1; bases outside the gene matches: 3. For the CDR3, the DNA is TGTGCCAGCAGCCGGGACAGGGGAATAACTAATGAAAAACTGTTTTTT. It specifies CASSRDRGITNEKLFF. Full variable domain (outside the CDR3, taken from reference TRBV14 and TRBJ1-4): EAGVTQFPSHSVIEKGQTVTLRCDPISGHDNLYWYRRVMGKEIKFLLHFVKESKQDESGMPNNRFLAERTGGTYSTLKVQPAELEDSGVYFCASSRDRGITNEKLFFGSGTQLSVL.

This clone was seen just once. The chain carries TRBV15 and TRBJ2-4, with a weak D call TRBD2 (6 bases). The CDR3 extends over 17 amino acids. Germline-derived CDR1 and CDR2 are LNHNV and YYDKDF (reference sequence). V dropped 1 base and J dropped 2 bases, with 15 bases sitting between them. The CDR3 DNA reads TGTGCCACCAGCAGAGCCGTCGGGAGTACTTCCAAAAACATTCAGTACTTC. Its translation: CATSRAVGSTSKNIQYF.

The gene calls are TRBV18 and TRBJ2-1; tentatively, D is TRBD2 (6 bases). CDR1 and CDR2 (germline): KGHSH, LQKENI. Trimming removed 1 base from V and 2 bases from J, with 12 bases in between. The CDR3 is 16 amino acids. CDR3 coding DNA: TGTGCCAGCTCACCACAACCGGGACTGACCTACAATGAGCAGTTCTTC. Protein: CASSPQPGLTYNEQFF.